One and the same sample provided the 12 T cell receptor beta chains below, sequenced in a study of shared clonotypes between healthy human individuals (TCRdb year 2020). Libraries were prepared through the immunoSEQ multiplex PCR assay. The source is immuneACCESS, and TCRdb retained only in-frame sequences with V and J called. Part of the clones is not carried over; for the studies checked, unresolved V genes explain less than half of this, and the remainder is unexplained. The sample includes under 1,900,000 clones, with approximately 98.5% observed a single time. About 0.35% of the sample rests with the top ten. The sequenced sample consisted of naive CD4+ T cells sorted from blood. The sample's cell subset or site label, decoded: CD45RA+ positively selected. These receptors came from a man aged 25 to 40 in good health.

V is TRBV6-1 and J is TRBJ1-5; D unclear. In germline, CDR1 is MNHNS, CDR2 SASEGT. Trimming cost V 4 bases and J 1 base, with 5 bases left between them. There are 13 residues in the CDR3. The CDR3 is CASSAVSNQPQHF. In nucleotides, the CDR3 is TGTGCCAGCAGTGCGGTCAGCAATCAGCCCCAGCATTTT.

The rearrangement uses TRBV27 and TRBJ2-1, with D perhaps matching TRBD2 (5 bases). This CDR3 region has 13 residues. Trimming left V 3 bases short and J 6 bases short, with 9 bases between. CDR1 and CDR2 (germline): MNHEY, SMNVEV (reference sequence). The CDR3 DNA follows: TGTGCCAGCAGTTTCAACAGCGGCAATGAGCAGTTCTTC. This translates into CASSFNSGNEQFF.

This rearrangement joins TRBV19 to TRBJ2-7; no definite D call. This CDR3 is 13 amino acids long. Germline V gene lookup returns CDR1 LNHDA and CDR2 SQIVND (reference sequence). V dropped 0 bases and J dropped 5 bases, with 8 bases sitting between them. DNA of the CDR3: TGTGCCAGTAGTATAGACGTATCCGACGAGCAGTACTTC. Amino acid sequence: CASSIDVSDEQYF.

The chain links TRBV5-4 to TRBJ2-1; D gene ambiguous. The CDR3 has 14 amino acids. Deletions cut 4 bases from V and 3 bases from J, with 11 bases between. Germline CDR1 SGHNT, CDR2 YYREEE (reference sequence). The CDR3 is CASSLPRDYNEQFF. CDR3 bases: TGTGCCAGCAGCCTCCCGCGAGACTACAATGAGCAGTTCTTC. The whole variable domain, filled in from reference TRBV5-4 and TRBJ2-1, reads ETGVTQSPTHLIKTRGQQVTLRCSSQSGHNTVSWYQQALGQGPQFIFQYYREEENGRGNFPPRFSGLQFPNYSSELNVNALELDDSALYLCASSLPRDYNEQFFGPGTRLTVL.

V gene TRBV19 combines with J gene TRBJ1-5; D unresolved. This CDR3 contains 14 residues. Germline V gene sequence: CDR1 LNHDA, CDR2 SQIVND (reference sequence). V lost 3 bases and J 4 bases, leaving 10 bases between the germline ends. The CDR3 sequence is CASSMVRSNQPQHF. The CDR3, as DNA: TGTGCCAGTAGTATGGTCAGGTCGAATCAGCCCCAGCATTTT.

This chain links TRBV28 with TRBJ2-7; tentatively, D is TRBD1 or TRBD2 (5 bases each). Between the trimmed V and J ends, which lost 7 bases and 5 bases, there was a span of 12 bases. Looked up from germline, CDR1 is MDHEN and CDR2 is SYDVKM. The CDR3 is 12 residues long. The CDR3 bases are TGTGCCAGCATGGTTAAGGGACACGAGCAGTACTTC. This encodes CASMVKGHEQYF.

The chain has TRBV25-1 and TRBJ2-7, with a weak D call TRBD2 (5 bases). The CDR3 is made up of 15 amino acids. Germline values: CDR1 MGHDK, CDR2 SYGVNS. With 1 base removed from V and 8 bases from J, the gap between germline ends came to 18 bases. The CDR3 bases are TGTGCCAGCAGTGAATCCGAAGGAGGCAGATCGCAGCAGTACTTC. Its protein is CASSESEGGRSQQYF.

The V call is TRBV7-3, the J call TRBJ2-2, with 8 positions matching TRBD2. The germline CDR1 and CDR2 sequences are SGHTA and FQGTGA. Losses at the gene ends were 4 bases for V and 0 bases for J; bases not matched to a gene: 7. The CDR3 consists of 17 residues. In DNA, the CDR3 is TGTGCCAGCAGCTACCGACCTAGCGGGTCGAACACCGGGGAGCTGTTTTTT. It translates to CASSYRPSGSNTGELFF.

The rearrangement uses TRBV18 and TRBJ2-3; 13 nucleotides agree with TRBD2. V was pared by 3 bases and J by 5 bases, with 8 bases of the junction left unmatched. CDR3 length: 17 amino acids. Germline assignment: CDR1 KGHSH and CDR2 LQKENI. CDR3 sequence (DNA): TGTGCCAGCTCACCCTATGATTGGACTAGCGGGAGAGATACGCAGTATTTT. The encoded protein is CASSPYDWTSGRDTQYF. Full variable domain (outside the CDR3, taken from reference TRBV18 and TRBJ2-3): NAGVMQNPRHLVRRRGQEARLRCSPMKGHSHVYWYRQLPEEGLKFMVYLQKENIIDESGMPKERFSAEFPKEGPSILRIQQVVRGDSAAYFCASSPYDWTSGRDTQYFGPGTRLTVL.

The chain links TRBV6-5 to TRBJ2-7; D gene unclear. Germline V gene sequence: CDR1 MNHEY, CDR2 SVGAGI. The CDR3 loop spans 15 amino acids. The V gene lost 4 bases and the J gene lost 2 bases, with 15 bases spanning the gap. This chain's CDR3 is CASSWRVPGPYEQYF. Written as DNA, the CDR3 is TGTGCCAGCAGTTGGAGAGTCCCTGGTCCCTACGAGCAGTACTTC.

This clone was seen a handful of times. The V gene is TRBV9, the J gene TRBJ2-1, with TRBD2 identical over 12 bases. Germline CDR1 and CDR2: SGDLS and YYNGEE. V shed 3 bases and J 6 bases; nucleotides not matched to a gene: 1. There are 14 residues in the CDR3. The CDR3 nucleotides are TGTGCCAGCAGCGCTAGCGGGAGGGCCAATGAGCAGTTCTTC. The encoded protein is CASSASGRANEQFF.

The V gene is TRBV18, the J gene TRBJ2-5, with D perhaps TRBD1 or TRBD2 (6 bases each). The CDR3 spans 15 residues. The germline V gene encodes CDR1 KGHSH and CDR2 LQKENI. With 6 bases removed from V and 2 bases from J, the gap between germline ends came to 16 bases. The CDR3 nucleotides read TGTGCCAGCTCGACAAAGGGGGGATATCAAGAGACCCAGTACTTC. Its protein product is CASSTKGGYQETQYF.